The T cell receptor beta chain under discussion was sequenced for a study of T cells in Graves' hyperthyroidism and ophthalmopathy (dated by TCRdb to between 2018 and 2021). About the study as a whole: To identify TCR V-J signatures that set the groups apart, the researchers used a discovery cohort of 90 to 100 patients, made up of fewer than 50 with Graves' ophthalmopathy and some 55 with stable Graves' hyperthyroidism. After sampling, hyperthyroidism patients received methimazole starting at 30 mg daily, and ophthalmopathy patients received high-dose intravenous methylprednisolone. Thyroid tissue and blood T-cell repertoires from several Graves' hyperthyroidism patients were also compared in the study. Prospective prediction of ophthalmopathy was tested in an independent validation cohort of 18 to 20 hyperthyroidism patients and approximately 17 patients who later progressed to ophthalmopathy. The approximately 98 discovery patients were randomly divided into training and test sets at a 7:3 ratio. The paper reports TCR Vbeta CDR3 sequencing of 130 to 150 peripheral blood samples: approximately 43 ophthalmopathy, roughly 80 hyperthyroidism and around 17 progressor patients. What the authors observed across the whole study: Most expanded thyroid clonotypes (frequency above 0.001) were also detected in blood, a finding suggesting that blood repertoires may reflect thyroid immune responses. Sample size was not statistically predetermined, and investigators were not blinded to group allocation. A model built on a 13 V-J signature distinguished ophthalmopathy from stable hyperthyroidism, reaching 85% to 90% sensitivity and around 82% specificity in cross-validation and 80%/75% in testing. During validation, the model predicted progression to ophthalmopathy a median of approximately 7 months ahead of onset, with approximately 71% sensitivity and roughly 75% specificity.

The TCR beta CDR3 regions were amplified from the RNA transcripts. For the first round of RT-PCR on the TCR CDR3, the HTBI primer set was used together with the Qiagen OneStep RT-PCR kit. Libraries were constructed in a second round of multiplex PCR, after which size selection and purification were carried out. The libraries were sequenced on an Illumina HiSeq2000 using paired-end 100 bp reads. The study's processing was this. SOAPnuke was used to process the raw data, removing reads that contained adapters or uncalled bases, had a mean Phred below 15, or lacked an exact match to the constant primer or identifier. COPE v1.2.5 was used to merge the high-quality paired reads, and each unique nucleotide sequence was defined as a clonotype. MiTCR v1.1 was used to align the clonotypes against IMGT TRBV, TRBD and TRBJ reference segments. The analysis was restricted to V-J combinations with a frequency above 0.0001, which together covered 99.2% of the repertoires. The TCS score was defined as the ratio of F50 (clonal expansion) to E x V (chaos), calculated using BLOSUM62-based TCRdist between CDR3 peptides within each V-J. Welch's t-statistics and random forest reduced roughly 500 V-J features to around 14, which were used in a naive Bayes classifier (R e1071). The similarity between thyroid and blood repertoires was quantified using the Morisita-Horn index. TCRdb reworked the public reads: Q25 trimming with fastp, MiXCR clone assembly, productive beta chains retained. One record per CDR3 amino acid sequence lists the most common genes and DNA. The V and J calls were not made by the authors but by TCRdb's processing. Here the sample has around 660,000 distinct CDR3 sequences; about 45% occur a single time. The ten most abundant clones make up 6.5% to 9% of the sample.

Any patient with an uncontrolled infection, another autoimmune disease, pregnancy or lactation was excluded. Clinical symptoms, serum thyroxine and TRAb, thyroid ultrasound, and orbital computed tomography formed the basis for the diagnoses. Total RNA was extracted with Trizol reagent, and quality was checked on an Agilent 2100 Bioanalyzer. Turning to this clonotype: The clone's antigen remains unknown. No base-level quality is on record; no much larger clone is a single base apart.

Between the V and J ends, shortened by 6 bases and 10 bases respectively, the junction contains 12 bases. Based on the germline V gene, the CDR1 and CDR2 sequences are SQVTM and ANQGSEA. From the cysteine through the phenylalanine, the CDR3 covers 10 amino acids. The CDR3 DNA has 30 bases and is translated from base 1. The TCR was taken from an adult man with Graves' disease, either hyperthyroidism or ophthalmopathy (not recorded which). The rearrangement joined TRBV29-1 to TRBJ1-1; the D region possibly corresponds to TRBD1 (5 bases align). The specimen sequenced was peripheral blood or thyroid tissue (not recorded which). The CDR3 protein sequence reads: CSVPRDGAFF. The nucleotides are TGCAGCGTACCCCGGGACGGAGCTTTCTTT.